The present T cell receptor (beta chain) was sequenced within a study of beta chain features in type 1 diabetes. The study, taken as a whole, reports: Shortening that was moderate but significant affected the TCRB CDR3s of Type 1 diabetes patients in all four CD4+ subsets.

This CDR3 comprises 14 residues. Germline V lookup: CDR1 LNHDA, CDR2 SQIVND (reference sequence). Trimming removed 0 bases at V and 6 bases at J, with 8 bases between. For this clone: Its antigen is not known.

The study reverse transcribed the entire isolated RNA, so it sequenced expressed TCRB transcripts. Assay used: immunoSEQ multiplex PCR; TCRdb lists only in-frame clones, some missing. Found here are 130,000 to 150,000 clones, 6.9% of them singletons; the top ten hold about 1.4%. This receptor was obtained from a woman in her twenties or thirties in good health. The sample comprised central memory CD4+ T cells from blood. This chain links TRBV19 with TRBJ2-2; D is possibly TRBD1 (6 bases). The CDR3 coding sequence is TGTGCCAGTAGTATAGACAGGGGAGCCGGGGAGCTGTTTTTT. This sequence encodes CASSIDRGAGELFF.